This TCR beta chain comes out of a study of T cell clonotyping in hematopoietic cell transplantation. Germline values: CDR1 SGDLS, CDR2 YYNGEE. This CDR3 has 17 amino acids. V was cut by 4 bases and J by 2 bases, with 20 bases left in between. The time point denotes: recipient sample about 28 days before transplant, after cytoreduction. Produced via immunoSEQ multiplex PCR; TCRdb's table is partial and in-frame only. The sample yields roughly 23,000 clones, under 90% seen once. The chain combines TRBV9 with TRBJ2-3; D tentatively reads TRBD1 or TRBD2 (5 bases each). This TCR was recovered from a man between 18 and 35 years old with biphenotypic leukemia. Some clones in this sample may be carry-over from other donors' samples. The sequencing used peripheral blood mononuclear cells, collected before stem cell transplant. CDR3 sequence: CASSLGTGGWFTDTQYF. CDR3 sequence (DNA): TGTGCCAGCAGCCTGGGGACGGGCGGGTGGTTCACAGATACGCAGTATTTT.